A single sample is the source of the 24 T cell receptor beta chains below, sequenced in a study of CD8 T cells in Susac syndrome. Reverse transcription of roughly 0.5 to 1 ug RNA was carried out with random hexamers. TCRdb recomputed calls from the immunoSEQ multiplex PCR reads with MiXCR, one row per CDR3 protein. The table has a few hundred thousand distinct CDR3 sequences, about 95% seen once. Specimen: CD4+ T cells from PBMCs. The receptor set was obtained from a human donor with multiple sclerosis.

The chain combines TRBV7-2 with TRBJ2-7; TRBD2 might be the D (6 bases). Germline V CDR1 and CDR2: SGHTA, FQGNSA. CDR3 size: 14 residues. V was shortened by 2 bases and J by 2 bases, with 10 bases between the two germline ends. The CDR3 nucleotides read TGTGCCAGCAGCTTAAGTGCGGGGACCTACGAGCAGTACTTC. Amino acid sequence: CASSLSAGTYEQYF.

This chain links TRBV12-3 or TRBV12-4 with TRBJ1-2; D is unclear. V dropped 5 bases and J dropped 4 bases, with 11 bases sitting between them. CDR3 length equals 13 residues. CDR3 amino acids: CASSLGSAYGYTF. Here the CDR3 DNA reads TGTGCCAGCAGTCTCGGGAGCGCCTATGGCTACACCTTC.

The rearrangement links TRBV18 to TRBJ1-1; tentative D call: TRBD1 (5 bases). From germline, CDR1 is KGHSH and CDR2 LQKENI. This CDR3 region has 13 residues. The germline V and J ends were trimmed by 0 bases and 6 bases, with 8 bases remaining between them. The CDR3 bases are TGTGCCAGCTCACCACCCGCCAGGGCTGAAGCTTTCTTT. It is translated as CASSPPARAEAFF.

The genes are TRBV9 and TRBJ1-2; no clear D. Deletions cut 0 bases from V and 1 base from J, with 7 bases between. The CDR3 contains 14 residues. Germline CDR1 reads SGDLS; CDR2 reads YYNGEE. Here the CDR3 DNA reads TGTGCCAGCAGCGTAGCCAGGAGTAACTATGGCTACACCTTC. It encodes CASSVARSNYGYTF.

This rearrangement joins TRBV7-3 to TRBJ2-7; D unresolved. Trimming stripped 5 bases from V and 2 bases from J, with 13 bases between. The CDR3 is 14 residues long. CDR1 and CDR2 (germline): SGHTA, FQGTGA. Written as DNA, the CDR3 is TGTGCCAGCAGCCCGGACCAACCCCCCTACGAGCAGTACTTC. Protein: CASSPDQPPYEQYF.

This sequence joins TRBV12-3 or TRBV12-4 and TRBJ2-1, with D possibly TRBD2 on 5 matching bases. CDR3 length: 15 residues. V lost 3 bases, J lost 8 bases, and 17 bases lay in between. The DNA of the CDR3 is TGTGCCAGCAGTTTCGGGATAGCCCTAGTGGATGAGCAGTTCTTC. Translating gives CASSFGIALVDEQFF.

The chain employs TRBV3-1 and TRBJ2-1; TRBD2 aligns across 12 bases. V shed 8 bases and J 9 bases; nucleotides not matched to a gene: 8. Germline CDR1 reads LGHDT; CDR2 reads YNNKEL (reference sequence). This CDR3 is 14 amino acids long. In DNA, the CDR3 is TGTGCCAGCCGCCTAGCGGGAGGGCAGGGTGAGCAGTTCTTC. This encodes CASRLAGGQGEQFF.

This clonotype was seen a single time. The rearrangement uses TRBV5-5 and TRBJ1-1, with TRBD1 matching 9 bases. This CDR3 is built from 14 residues. CDR1 and CDR2 from the germline V gene are SGHKS and YYEKEE (reference sequence). Trimming at V came to 4 bases and at J to 7 bases, leaving 8 bases not matched to a gene. CDR3: CASSASPTGGEAFF. The CDR3 bases are TGTGCCAGCAGCGCTAGTCCGACAGGGGGTGAAGCTTTCTTT.

The chain links TRBV20-1 to TRBJ2-3; D possibly matches TRBD1 or TRBD2 (5 bases each). The V gene's germline CDR1 is DFQATT and CDR2 SNEGSKA (reference sequence). This CDR3 region has 12 residues. This chain's CDR3 is CTASGTGDTQYF. In nucleotides, the CDR3 is TGCACCGCTTCTGGGACCGGGGATACGCAGTATTTT.

V and J are TRBV9 and TRBJ1-2; TRBD1 agrees at 7 bases. J gave up 8 bases and V 0 bases, and 4 bases lay outside the gene matches. Germline assignment: CDR1 SGDLS and CDR2 YYNGEE. The CDR3 extends over 13 amino acids. The CDR3 nucleotides are TGTGCCAGCAGCGTAGCACAGGGGCTGGGCTACACCTTC. This encodes CASSVAQGLGYTF.

This clonotype came up once. J is TRBJ2-7 and V is TRBV29-1; D gene unclear. The CDR3 contains 15 residues. The V gene lost 0 bases and the J gene lost 0 bases, with 12 bases spanning the gap. The germline V gene encodes CDR1 SQVTM and CDR2 ANQGSEA. CDR3 DNA: TGCAGCGTTGAAGAGGTCAGGTCGAGCTCCTACGAGCAGTACTTC. Its protein product is CSVEEVRSSSYEQYF.

This sequence joins TRBV24-1 and TRBJ2-1; possibly TRBD2 for D (5 bases). This CDR3 has 15 residues. Trimming removed 4 bases from V and 3 bases from J, with 12 bases in between. Per the germline V gene, CDR1 is KGHDR and CDR2 is SFDVKD. As DNA, the CDR3 is TGTGCCACCAGTGACCCCCGGGGAAGCTACAATGAGCAGTTCTTC. Translation: CATSDPRGSYNEQFF.

The gene calls are TRBV3-1 and TRBJ2-2, with D uncertain. This CDR3 comprises 13 residues. The V gene lost 4 bases and the J gene lost 4 bases, with 7 bases spanning the gap. CDR1 and CDR2 (germline): LGHDT, YNNKEL (reference sequence). This chain's CDR3 is CASSPAATGELFF. CDR3 DNA: TGTGCCAGCAGCCCGGCGGCCACCGGGGAGCTGTTTTTT.

The chain uses TRBV24-1 and TRBJ2-6, with 7 bases fitting TRBD1. Germline V gene data show CDR1 as KGHDR and CDR2 as SFDVKD. The CDR3 runs 16 residues. V was pared by 5 bases and J by 0 bases, with 3 bases of the junction left unmatched. CDR3 amino acids: CATSVTGSSGANVLTF. The CDR3 DNA follows: TGTGCCACCAGTGTGACAGGGTCCTCTGGGGCCAACGTCCTGACTTTC.

This chain uses TRBV7-9 with TRBJ1-1; D possibly corresponds to TRBD1 (5 bases). This CDR3 is 14 amino acids long. The germline V gene has CDR1 SEHNR and CDR2 FQNEAQ (reference sequence). V shed 6 bases and J shed 3 bases, with 14 bases lying between them. This CDR3 is CASSSLRDDTEAFF. In DNA, the CDR3 is TGTGCCAGCAGTTCACTCAGGGACGACACTGAAGCTTTCTTT.

DNA of the CDR3: TGTGCCAGCAGTCCCGATAGCGGGAACTACAATGAGCAGTTCTTC. It encodes CASSPDSGNYNEQFF. The chain links TRBV27 to TRBJ2-1; 8 nucleotides match TRBD2. Germline values: CDR1 MNHEY, CDR2 SMNVEV (reference sequence). J gave up 3 bases and V 5 bases, and 6 bases lay outside the gene matches. The CDR3 consists of 15 residues.

This rearrangement joins TRBV29-1 to TRBJ2-1; D perhaps matches TRBD1 (6 bases). The CDR3 runs to 12 residues. Germline CDR1 reads SQVTM; CDR2 reads ANQGSEA. The CDR3 DNA reads TGCAGTCATGGGAGAGGGGGTGGTGAGCAGTTCTTC. Its protein product is CSHGRGGGEQFF.

The V and J genes are TRBV4-1 and TRBJ2-4, with D maybe TRBD1 (5 bases). Germline CDR1 and CDR2: MGHRA and YSYEKL. Trimming removed 0 bases at V and 0 bases at J, with 12 bases between. CDR3 size: 17 residues. CDR3 bases: TGCGCCAGCAGCCAAGATTTTGGACAACTAGCCAAAAACATTCAGTACTTC. Its protein product is CASSQDFGQLAKNIQYF.

This chain connects TRBV27 to TRBJ2-3, with D perhaps being TRBD1 or TRBD2 (5 bases each). The CDR3 runs to 14 residues. CDR1 is MNHEY and CDR2 is SMNVEV in the germline V gene (reference sequence). With 5 bases removed from V and 2 bases from J, the gap between germline ends came to 11 bases. CDR3 loop: CASSLPGATDTQYF. Here the CDR3 DNA reads TGTGCCAGCAGTCTTCCCGGGGCCACAGATACGCAGTATTTT.

The genes are TRBV20-1 and TRBJ2-7, with TRBD2 matching 14 bases. Germline trimming cut 5 bases from V and 7 bases from J; bases unmatched to any gene: 4. The germline CDR1 and CDR2 sequences are DFQATT and SNEGSKA (reference sequence). The CDR3 covers 13 residues. This CDR3 is CSASTSGRGEQYF. CDR3 DNA sequence: TGCAGTGCTTCGACTAGCGGGAGGGGTGAGCAGTACTTC.

The CDR3 region is CAIIIGGNTQYF. The DNA for the CDR3 is TGTGCCATTATTATAGGGGGGAATACGCAGTATTTT. The chain employs TRBV7-2 and TRBJ2-3; D might be TRBD1 or TRBD2, each matching 6 bases. Trimming pared 10 bases from V and 7 bases from J, leaving 15 bases between. Germline loops: CDR1 SGHTA, CDR2 FQGNSA. This CDR3 contains 12 residues.

V usage is TRBV4-1 and J usage is TRBJ1-2; 9 nucleotides agree with TRBD1. CDR1 is MGHRA, CDR2 YSYEKL, per germline. V dropped 0 bases and J dropped 6; count of bases not matched to a gene: 5. This CDR3 spans 15 amino acids. The CDR3 nucleotides are TGCGCCAGCAGCCAAGAAGGGACAGGGTGGGATGGCTACACCTTC. This encodes CASSQEGTGWDGYTF.

As concerns this clonotype: A much bigger clone sits one base away, suggesting this may be a read error. V is TRBV12-3 or TRBV12-4 and J is TRBJ2-3; D unclear. The CDR3 runs to 11 residues. Trimming shortened V by 6 bases and J by 2 bases, and 3 bases separated the two germline ends. CDR3 DNA sequence: TGTGCCAGCAGATCCACAGATACGCAGTATTTT. The encoded protein is CASRSTDTQYF.

The V gene is TRBV15, the J gene TRBJ1-1; D is undetermined. Trimming removed 2 bases from V and 0 bases from J, with 4 bases in between. Germline V CDR1 and CDR2: LNHNV, YYDKDF (reference sequence). This CDR3 is built from 13 residues. In nucleotides, the CDR3 is TGTGCCACCAGCAGAAAAGTGAACACTGAAGCTTTCTTT. Translation: CATSRKVNTEAFF.